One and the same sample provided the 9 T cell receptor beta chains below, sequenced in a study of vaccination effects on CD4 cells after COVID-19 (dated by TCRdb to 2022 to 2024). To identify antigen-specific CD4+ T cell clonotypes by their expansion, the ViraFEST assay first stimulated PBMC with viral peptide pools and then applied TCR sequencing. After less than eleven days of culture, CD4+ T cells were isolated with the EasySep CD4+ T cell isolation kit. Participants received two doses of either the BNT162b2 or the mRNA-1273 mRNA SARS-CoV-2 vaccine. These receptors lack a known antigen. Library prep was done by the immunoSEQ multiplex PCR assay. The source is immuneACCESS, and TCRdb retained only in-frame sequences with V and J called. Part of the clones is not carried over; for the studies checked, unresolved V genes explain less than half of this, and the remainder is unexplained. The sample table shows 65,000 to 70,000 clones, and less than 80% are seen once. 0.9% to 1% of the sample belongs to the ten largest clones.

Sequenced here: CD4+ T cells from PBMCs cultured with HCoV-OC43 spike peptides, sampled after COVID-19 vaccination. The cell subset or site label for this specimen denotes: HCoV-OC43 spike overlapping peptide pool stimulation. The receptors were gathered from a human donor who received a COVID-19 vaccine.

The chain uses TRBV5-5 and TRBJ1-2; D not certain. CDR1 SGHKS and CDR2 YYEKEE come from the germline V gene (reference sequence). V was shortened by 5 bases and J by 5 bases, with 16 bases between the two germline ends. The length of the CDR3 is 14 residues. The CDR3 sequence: CASRSRYSEYGYTF. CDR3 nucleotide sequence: TGTGCCAGCAGGTCACGGTACTCTGAGTATGGCTACACCTTC.

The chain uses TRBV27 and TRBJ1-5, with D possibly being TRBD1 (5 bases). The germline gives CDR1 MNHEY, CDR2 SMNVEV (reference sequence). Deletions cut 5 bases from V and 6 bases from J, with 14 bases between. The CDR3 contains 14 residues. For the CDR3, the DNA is TGTGCCAGCAGTAGCTTATGGGGCGGTCAGCCCCAGCATTTT. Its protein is CASSSLWGGQPQHF.

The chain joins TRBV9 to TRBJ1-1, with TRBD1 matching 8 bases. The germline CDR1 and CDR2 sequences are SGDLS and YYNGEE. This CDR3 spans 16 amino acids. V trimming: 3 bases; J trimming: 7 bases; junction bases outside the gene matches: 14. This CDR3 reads CASSGVGQGKAGEAFF. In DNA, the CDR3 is TGTGCCAGCAGCGGCGTAGGACAGGGAAAAGCGGGTGAAGCTTTCTTT. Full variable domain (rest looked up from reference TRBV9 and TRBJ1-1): DSGVTQTPKHLITATGQRVTLRCSPRSGDLSVYWYQQSLDQGLQFLIQYYNGEERAKGNILERFSAQQFPDLHSELNLSSLELGDSALYFCASSGVGQGKAGEAFFGQGTRLTVV.

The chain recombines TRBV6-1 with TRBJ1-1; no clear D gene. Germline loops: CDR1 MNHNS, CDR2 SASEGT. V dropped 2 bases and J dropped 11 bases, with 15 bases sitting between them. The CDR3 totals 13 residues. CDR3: CASSELAAVGAFF. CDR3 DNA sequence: TGTGCCAGCAGTGAACTTGCAGCGGTGGGGGCTTTCTTT.

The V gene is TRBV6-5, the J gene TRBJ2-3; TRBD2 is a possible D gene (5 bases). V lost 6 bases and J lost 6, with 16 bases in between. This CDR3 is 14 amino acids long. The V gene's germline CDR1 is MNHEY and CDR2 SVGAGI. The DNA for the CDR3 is TGTGCCAGCAGCCTAACCCCGGGGAAGGATACGCAGTATTTT. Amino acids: CASSLTPGKDTQYF.

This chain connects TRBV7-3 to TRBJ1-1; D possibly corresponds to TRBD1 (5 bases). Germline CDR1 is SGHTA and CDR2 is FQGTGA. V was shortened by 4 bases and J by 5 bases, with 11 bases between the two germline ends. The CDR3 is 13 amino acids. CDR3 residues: CASSWGGGTEAFF. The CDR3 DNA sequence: TGTGCCAGCAGCTGGGGTGGGGGGACTGAAGCTTTCTTT.

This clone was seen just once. The CDR3 is CASSEPRSTSGGADTQYF. DNA for the CDR3: TGTGCCAGCAGTGAACCCAGATCGACTAGCGGGGGTGCAGATACGCAGTATTTT. This chain uses TRBV25-1 with TRBJ2-3; 12 nucleotides agree with TRBD2. Germline V gives CDR1 MGHDK, CDR2 SYGVNS. CDR3 length equals 18 residues. V lost 2 bases, J lost 4 bases, and 10 bases stayed unmatched.

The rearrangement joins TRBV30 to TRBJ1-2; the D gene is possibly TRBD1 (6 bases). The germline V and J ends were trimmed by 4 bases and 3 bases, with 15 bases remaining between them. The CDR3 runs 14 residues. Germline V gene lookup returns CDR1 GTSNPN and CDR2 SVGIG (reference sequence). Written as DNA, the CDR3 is TGTGCCTGGAATCCGACAGGCGCCTACTATGGCTACACCTTC. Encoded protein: CAWNPTGAYYGYTF.

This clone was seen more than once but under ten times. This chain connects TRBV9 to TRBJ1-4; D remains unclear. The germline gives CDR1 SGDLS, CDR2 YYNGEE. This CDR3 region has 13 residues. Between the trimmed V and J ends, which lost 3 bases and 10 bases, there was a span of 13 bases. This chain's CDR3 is CASSATGEGKLFF. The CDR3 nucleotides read TGTGCCAGCAGCGCCACCGGAGAGGGAAAACTGTTTTTT. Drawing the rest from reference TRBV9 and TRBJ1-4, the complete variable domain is DSGVTQTPKHLITATGQRVTLRCSPRSGDLSVYWYQQSLDQGLQFLIQYYNGEERAKGNILERFSAQQFPDLHSELNLSSLELGDSALYFCASSATGEGKLFFGSGTQLSVL.